The 10 T cell receptor beta chains below were found in one sample sequenced in a study of blood T cell repertoires in COVID-19. This table comes from immunoSEQ multiplex PCR, and its TCRdb copy is limited to in-frame clones, with some not included. The sample consists of a few hundred thousand clones, roughly 84% of them appearing once. The sample was PBMCs or T cells enriched from blood (not recorded which). All receptors derive from a middle-aged man who had recovered from COVID-19.

The genes are TRBV11-1 and TRBJ2-2; 8 positions agree with TRBD1. Germline trimming cut 3 bases from V and 3 bases from J; bases unmatched to any gene: 3. CDR3 length: 15 amino acids. Per germline, CDR1 SGHAT and CDR2 FQDESV (reference sequence). The CDR3 nucleotides read TGTGCCAGCAGCTTCGCAGGGGGCTACACCGGGGAGCTGTTTTTT. Protein sequence: CASSFAGGYTGELFF. Looking up the rest from reference TRBV11-1 and TRBJ2-2 gives the full variable domain: EAEVAQSPRYKITEKSQAVAFWCDPISGHATLYWYRQILGQGPELLVQFQDESVVDDSQLPKDRFSAERLKGVDSTLKIQPAELGDSAMYLCASSFAGGYTGELFFGEGSRLTVL.

V gene TRBV9 combines with J gene TRBJ2-5; 8 bases line up with TRBD1. The germline V gene encodes CDR1 SGDLS and CDR2 YYNGEE. This CDR3 has 15 residues. The J segment lost 4 bases and the V segment lost 4 bases, leaving 9 bases of the junction unmatched. This CDR3 reads CASSPGDRLLETQYF. CDR3 coding DNA: TGTGCCAGCAGCCCAGGGGACAGGTTGCTAGAGACCCAGTACTTC.

The V gene is TRBV2, the J gene TRBJ2-1; 11 bases align to TRBD2. CDR3 length: 16 amino acids. Germline assignment: CDR1 SNHLY and CDR2 FYNNEI. After removal of 5 bases from V and 1 base from J, the junction contained 4 bases not matched to a gene. CDR3 sequence: CASSHSGRGSYNEQFF. The DNA of the CDR3 is TGTGCCAGCAGTCATAGCGGGAGGGGATCCTACAATGAGCAGTTCTTC.

The chain uses TRBV27 and TRBJ2-7; 10 nucleotides match TRBD1. Per the germline V gene, CDR1 is MNHEY and CDR2 is SMNVEV (reference sequence). Unmatched junction bases numbered 7, after V lost 9 bases and J lost 5 bases. This CDR3 is 13 amino acids long. This chain's CDR3 is CASGRDRGNEQYF. CDR3 DNA: TGTGCCAGTGGCCGGGACAGGGGCAACGAGCAGTACTTC.

The chain joins TRBV19 to TRBJ2-7; D uncertain. This CDR3 is built from 13 residues. V was cut by 6 bases and J by 2 bases, with 11 bases left in between. The germline CDR1 and CDR2 sequences are LNHDA and SQIVND (reference sequence). The CDR3 nucleotides read TGTGCCAGTAGCACGACACGGACCTACGAGCAGTACTTC. Its translation is CASSTTRTYEQYF.

The gene calls are TRBV27 and TRBJ1-1, with 10 bases aligning to TRBD1. With V trimmed by 0 bases and J by 9 bases, 4 bases remained unmatched. The germline CDR1 and CDR2 sequences are MNHEY and SMNVEV (reference sequence). CDR3 length equals 14 residues. The CDR3 spells CASSLSRGQGKAFF. The CDR3 region has the DNA TGTGCCAGCAGTTTATCGAGGGGACAGGGGAAAGCTTTCTTT.

This clone showed up just once. This chain uses TRBV18 with TRBJ2-1, with 10 positions matching TRBD1. CDR1 and CDR2 (germline): KGHSH, LQKENI. This CDR3 contains 16 residues. J lost 8 bases, V lost 4 bases, and 11 bases had no gene match. CDR3 sequence reads: CASSLTGGWRNDEQFF. Here the CDR3 DNA reads TGTGCCAGCTCACTGACAGGGGGCTGGAGAAACGATGAGCAGTTCTTC.

The chain recombines TRBV20-1 with TRBJ2-7; maybe TRBD2 (6 bases). Germline V gene lookup returns CDR1 DFQATT and CDR2 SNEGSKA (reference sequence). CDR3 length: 16 amino acids. With 3 bases removed from V and 0 bases from J, the gap between germline ends came to 18 bases. The CDR3 nucleotides are TGCAGTGCTAGTAACCCCGGAGGGCCGAACTCCTACGAGCAGTACTTC. It codes for CSASNPGGPNSYEQYF.

The genes are TRBV27 and TRBJ2-1; D unresolved. The CDR3 covers 12 residues. Germline V lookup: CDR1 MNHEY, CDR2 SMNVEV (reference sequence). The germline V and J ends were trimmed by 5 bases and 9 bases, with 11 bases remaining between them. The CDR3 nucleotides are TGTGCCAGCAGTATCGCCGCAGGTGAGCAGTTCTTC. As protein: CASSIAAGEQFF.

This clone showed up just a few times. V and J are TRBV12-5 and TRBJ2-2, with TRBD1 as a possible D gene (5 bases). Germline V gene lookup returns CDR1 LGHNT and CDR2 FRNRAP. With 2 bases removed from V and 1 base from J, the gap between germline ends came to 11 bases. The CDR3 extends over 16 amino acids. This CDR3 is CASGLSQGWNTGELFF. CDR3 in DNA: TGTGCTAGTGGTTTGAGTCAGGGATGGAACACCGGGGAGCTGTTTTTT.